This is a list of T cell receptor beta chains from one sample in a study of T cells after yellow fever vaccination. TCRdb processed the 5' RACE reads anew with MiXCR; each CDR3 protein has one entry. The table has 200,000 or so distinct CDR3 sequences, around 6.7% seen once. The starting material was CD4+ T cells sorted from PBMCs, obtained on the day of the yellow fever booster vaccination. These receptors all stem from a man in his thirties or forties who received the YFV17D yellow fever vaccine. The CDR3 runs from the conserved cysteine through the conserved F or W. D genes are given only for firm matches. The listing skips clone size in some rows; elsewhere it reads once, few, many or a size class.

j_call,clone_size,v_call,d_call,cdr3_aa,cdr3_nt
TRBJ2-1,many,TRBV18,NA,CASSPTSGSYNEQFF,TGTGCCAGCTCACCAACATCAGGGTCCTACAATGAGCAGTTCTTC
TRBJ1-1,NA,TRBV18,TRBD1,CASSQGAGIPNTEAFF,TGTGCCAGCTCACAGGGGGCTGGGATCCCGAACACTGAAGCTTTCTTT
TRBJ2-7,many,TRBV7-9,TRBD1,CASRLQGGHEQYF,TGTGCCAGCAGACTACAGGGGGGCCACGAGCAGTACTTC
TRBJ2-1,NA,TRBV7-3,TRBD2,CASSFGLVNEQFF,TGTGCCAGCAGCTTTGGACTAGTCAATGAGCAGTTCTTC
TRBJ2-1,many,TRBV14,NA,CASSRIDYNEQFF,TGTGCCAGCAGCCGAATAGACTACAATGAGCAGTTCTTC
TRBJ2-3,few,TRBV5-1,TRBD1,CASSVTGGTDTQYF,TGCGCCAGCAGCGTCACAGGGGGCACAGATACGCAGTATTTT
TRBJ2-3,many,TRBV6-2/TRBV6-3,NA,CASSPLGSSTDTQYF,TGTGCCAGCAGCCCCCTTGGGTCCTCGACAGATACGCAGTATTTT
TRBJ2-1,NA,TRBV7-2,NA,CASSFKVDNEQFF,TGTGCCAGCAGCTTCAAGGTTGACAATGAGCAGTTCTTC
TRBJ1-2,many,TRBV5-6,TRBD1,CASSLGGPTGIYGYTF,TGTGCCAGCAGCTTGGGTGGACCGACAGGGATTTATGGCTACACCTTC
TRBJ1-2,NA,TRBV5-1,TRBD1,CASSLGQDHGYTF,TGCGCCAGCAGCTTAGGACAGGACCATGGCTACACCTTC
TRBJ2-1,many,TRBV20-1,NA,CSARGLYNEQFF,TGCAGTGCTAGGGGACTTTACAATGAGCAGTTCTTC
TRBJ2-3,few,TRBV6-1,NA,CASIPKGFTDTQYF,TGTGCCAGCATCCCAAAGGGCTTCACAGATACGCAGTATTTT
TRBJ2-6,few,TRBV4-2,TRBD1,CASSATTGTGGSGANVLTF,TGTGCCAGCAGCGCAACAACCGGGACAGGGGGCTCTGGGGCCAACGTCCTGACTTTC
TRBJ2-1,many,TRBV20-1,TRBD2,CSAQTSGLYNEQFF,TGCAGTGCCCAGACTAGCGGTCTCTACAATGAGCAGTTCTTC
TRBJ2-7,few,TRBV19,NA,CASSSVTSRIDEQYF,TGTGCCAGTAGTAGCGTGACTAGTCGGATTGACGAGCAGTACTTC
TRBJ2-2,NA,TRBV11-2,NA,CASSPTTTRLFF,TGTGCCAGCAGCCCGACTACGACCCGGCTGTTTTTT
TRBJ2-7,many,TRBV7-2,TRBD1,CASSLEGGFSYEQYF,TGTGCCAGCAGCTTAGAAGGGGGCTTCTCCTACGAGCAGTACTTC
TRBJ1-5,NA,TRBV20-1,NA,CSARVQAANQPQHF,TGCAGTGCTAGAGTACAGGCCGCCAATCAGCCCCAGCATTTT
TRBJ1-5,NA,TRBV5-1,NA,CASSFLGGNQPQHF,TGCGCCAGCAGCTTCCTGGGGGGCAATCAGCCCCAGCATTTT
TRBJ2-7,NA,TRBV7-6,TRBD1,CASSPGPGQGWEQYF,TGTGCCAGCAGCCCGGGACCGGGACAGGGTTGGGAGCAGTACTTC
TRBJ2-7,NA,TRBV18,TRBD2,CASSPLPGGSSYEQYF,TGTGCCAGCTCACCACTCCCGGGGGGAAGCTCCTACGAGCAGTACTTC
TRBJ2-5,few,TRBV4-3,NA,CASSPGPGGYSETQYF,TGCGCCAGCAGCCCGGGCCCAGGGGGGTATTCAGAGACCCAGTACTTC
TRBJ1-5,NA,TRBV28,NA,CASTPGGTNQPQHF,TGTGCCAGCACCCCTGGGGGGACCAATCAGCCCCAGCATTTT
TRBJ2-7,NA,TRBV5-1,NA,CASRGLESYEQYF,TGCGCCAGCAGAGGACTTGAATCCTACGAGCAGTACTTC
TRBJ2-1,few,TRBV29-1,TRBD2,CSTGGGFF,TGCAGCACCGGCGGGGGGTTCTTC
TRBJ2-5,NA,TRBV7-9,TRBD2,CASSILAGMETQYF,TGTGCCAGCAGCATACTAGCGGGAATGGAGACCCAGTACTTC
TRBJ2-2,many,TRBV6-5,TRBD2,CASSYSRGTRASAGELFF,TGTGCCAGCAGTTACTCGAGGGGGACTAGGGCTTCCGCCGGGGAGCTGTTTTTT
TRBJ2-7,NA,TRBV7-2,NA,CASSLTSSEQYF,TGTGCCAGCAGCTTAACTTCCTCCGAGCAGTACTTC
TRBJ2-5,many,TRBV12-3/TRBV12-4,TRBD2,CASSAGLAGEETQYF,TGTGCCAGCAGCGCGGGACTAGCGGGAGAAGAGACCCAGTACTTC
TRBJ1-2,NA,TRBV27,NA,CASSFLGAGSTNYGYTF,TGTGCCAGCAGTTTTCTTGGTGCGGGGTCTACTAACTATGGCTACACCTTC
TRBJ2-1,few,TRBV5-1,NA,CASSLGRVDRQNEQFF,TGCGCCAGCAGCTTGGGGAGGGTCGATCGACAAAATGAGCAGTTCTTC
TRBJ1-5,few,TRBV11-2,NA,CASSLDGAGHQPQHF,TGTGCCAGCAGCTTAGATGGGGCAGGGCATCAGCCCCAGCATTTT
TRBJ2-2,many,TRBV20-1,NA,CSARDPGRGRTGELFF,TGCAGTGCTAGAGATCCAGGGCGGGGCCGAACCGGGGAGCTGTTTTTT